One sample yielded the 5 T cell receptor beta chains listed below, sequenced in a study of blood T cell repertoires in COVID-19. TCRdb's table, derived via immunoSEQ multiplex PCR, lists solely in-frame clones and lacks some. The sample comprises more than 130,000 clones, more than 80% of which are singletons, and approximately 6.5% rests with the top ten. Sequencing input: peripheral blood. The receptors stem from a human donor in a cohort sampled during active COVID-19.

This clone turned up a few times. The chain uses TRBV7-9 and TRBJ1-1; 9 bases map to TRBD1. Germline V gene sequence: CDR1 SEHNR, CDR2 FQNEAQ (reference sequence). The J segment lost 3 bases and the V segment lost 6 bases, leaving 5 bases of the junction unmatched. The CDR3 loop spans 14 amino acids. CDR3 sequence: CASRGTGSHTEAFF. In DNA, the CDR3 is TGTGCCAGCAGGGGGACAGGGTCCCACACTGAAGCTTTCTTT.

This sequence joins TRBV3-1 (or the pseudogene TRBV3-2) and TRBJ1-2, with 9 bases identical to TRBD1. From germline, CDR1 is LGHDT and CDR2 YNNKEL (reference sequence). V dropped 3 bases and J dropped 6; count of bases not matched to a gene: 2. The CDR3 covers 13 residues. The CDR3 here is CASSHWTGDGYTF. The DNA of the CDR3 is TGTGCCAGCAGCCATTGGACAGGGGATGGCTACACCTTC.

The chain couples TRBV6-6 to TRBJ2-7, with D possibly matching TRBD1 (7 bases). V was trimmed by 6 bases and J by 0 bases, leaving 18 bases between them. Germline V gene sequence: CDR1 MNHNY, CDR2 SVGAGI (reference sequence). The CDR3 sequence is 16 residues long. The CDR3 DNA follows: TGTGCCAGCAGAACAGACAACAGGGGAGGCTCCTACGAGCAGTACTTC. Translating it yields CASRTDNRGGSYEQYF.

This chain uses TRBV6-5 with TRBJ2-7, with D unclear. The CDR3 runs to 12 residues. Looked up from germline, CDR1 is MNHEY and CDR2 is SVGAGI. V gave up 4 bases and J gave up 7 bases, with 11 bases separating them. The CDR3 sequence is CASSSGSLEQYF. The CDR3 nucleotides are TGTGCCAGCAGTTCCGGTTCCTTGGAGCAGTACTTC.

The J gene is TRBJ1-3, the V gene TRBV2; 11 bases map to TRBD1. Losses at the gene ends were 6 bases for V and 4 bases for J; bases not matched to a gene: 8. Germline CDR1 and CDR2: SNHLY and FYNNEI. This CDR3 region has 16 residues. In nucleotides, the CDR3 is TGTGCCAGCAGAAAAGGACAGGGGGCTTTCGGAAACACCATATATTTT. Translation gives CASRKGQGAFGNTIYF. The full variable domain, its missing parts supplied by reference TRBV2 and TRBJ1-3, is EPEVTQTPSHQVTQMGQEVILRCVPISNHLYFYWYRQILGQKVEFLVSFYNNEISEKSEIFDDQFSVERPDGSNFTLKIRSTKLEDSAMYFCASRKGQGAFGNTIYFGEGSWLTVV.